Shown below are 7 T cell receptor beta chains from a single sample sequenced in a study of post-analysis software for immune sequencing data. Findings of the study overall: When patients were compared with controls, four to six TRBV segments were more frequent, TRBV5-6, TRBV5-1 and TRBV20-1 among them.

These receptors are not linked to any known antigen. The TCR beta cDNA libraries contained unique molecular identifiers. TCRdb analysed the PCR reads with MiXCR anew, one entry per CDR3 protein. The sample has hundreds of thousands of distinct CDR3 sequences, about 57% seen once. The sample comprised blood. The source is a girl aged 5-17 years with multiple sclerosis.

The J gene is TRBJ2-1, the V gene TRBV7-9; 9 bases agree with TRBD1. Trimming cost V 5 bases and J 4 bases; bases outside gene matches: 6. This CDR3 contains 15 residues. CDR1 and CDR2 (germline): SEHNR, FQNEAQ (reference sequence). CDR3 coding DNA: TGTGCCAGCAGCCTAGACAGGGGGGAATACAATGAGCAGTTCTTC. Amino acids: CASSLDRGEYNEQFF.

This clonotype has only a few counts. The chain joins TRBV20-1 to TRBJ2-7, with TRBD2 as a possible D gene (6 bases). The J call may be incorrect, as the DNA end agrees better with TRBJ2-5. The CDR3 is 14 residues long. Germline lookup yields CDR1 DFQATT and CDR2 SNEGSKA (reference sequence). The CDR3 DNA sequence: TGCAGTGCTAGATGGTCAGACGGGAGCGAGACCCAGTACTTC. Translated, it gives CSARWSDGSETQYF.

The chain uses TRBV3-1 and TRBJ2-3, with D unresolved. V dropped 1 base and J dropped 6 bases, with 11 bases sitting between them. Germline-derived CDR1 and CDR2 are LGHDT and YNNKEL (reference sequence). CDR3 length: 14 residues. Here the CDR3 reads CASSQGLGGDTQYF. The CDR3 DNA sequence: TGTGCCAGCAGCCAAGGGTTGGGTGGGGATACGCAGTATTTT.

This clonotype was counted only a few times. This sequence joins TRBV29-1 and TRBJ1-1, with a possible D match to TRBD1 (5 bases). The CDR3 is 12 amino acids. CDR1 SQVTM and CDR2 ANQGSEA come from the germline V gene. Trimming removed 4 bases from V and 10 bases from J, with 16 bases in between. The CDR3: CSVGGWGLAAFF. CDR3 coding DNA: TGCAGCGTTGGAGGGTGGGGGTTGGCAGCTTTCTTT.

The CDR3: CASGRGLYNEQFF. The CDR3, as DNA: TGTGCCTCCGGCAGGGGCTTATACAATGAGCAGTTCTTC. This chain links TRBV10-3 with TRBJ2-1; a possible D gene is TRBD1 (6 bases). This CDR3 has 13 residues. Germline-derived CDR1 and CDR2 are ENHRY and SYGVKD. The ends were cut back, 11 bases at V and 4 bases at J, with 15 bases in the middle.

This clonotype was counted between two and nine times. The CDR3 protein is CASSPGTAATNEKLFF. The CDR3 nucleotides read TGTGCCAGCAGCCCGGGGACCGCCGCAACTAATGAAAAACTGTTTTTT. V usage is TRBV7-9 and J usage is TRBJ1-4; D perhaps matches TRBD1 (5 bases). Trimming left V 5 bases short and J 0 bases short, with 13 bases between. The CDR3 length is 16 residues. Germline CDR1 reads SEHNR; CDR2 reads FQNEAQ (reference sequence).

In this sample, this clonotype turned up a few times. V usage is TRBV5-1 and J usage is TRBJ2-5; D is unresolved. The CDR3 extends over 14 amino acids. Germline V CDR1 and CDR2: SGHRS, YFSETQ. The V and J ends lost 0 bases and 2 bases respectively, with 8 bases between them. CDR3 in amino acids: CASSLDPAQETQYF. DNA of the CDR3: TGCGCCAGCAGCTTGGATCCGGCACAAGAGACCCAGTACTTC.